The 5 T cell receptor beta chains listed next were all sequenced from one sample in a study of cytomegalovirus exposure and HLA in healthy donors (dated by TCRdb to 2017 to 2019). Receptor amplification or capture employed the immunoSEQ multiplex PCR assay. For the multiplex PCR, a mixture combining 60 forward primers for TCR Vbeta segments and 13 reverse primers for TCR Jbeta segments was used. The table was pulled from immuneACCESS by TCRdb, which kept in-frame rearrangements only. Such tables lose some clones; where checked, under half of the loss comes from unresolved V genes, and the rest has no known cause. This sample lists around 99,000 clones; roughly 73% were detected once. The ten largest clones represent about 8% of the sample. The sample comprised PBMCs. The receptors were gathered from a man aged 30-40 years in good health and CMV-seronegative.

As for this clone: The identical CDR3 is also encoded by other nucleotide sequences in the sample. The rearrangement joins TRBV30 to TRBJ2-1, with 9 bases aligning to TRBD1. The CDR3 contains 14 residues. In germline, CDR1 is GTSNPN, CDR2 SVGIG (reference sequence). J was trimmed by 4 bases and V by 0 bases; bases with no gene match: 1. The CDR3: CAWSVGQGYNEQFF. In DNA form, the CDR3 reads TGTGCCTGGAGTGTGGGACAGGGATACAATGAGCAGTTCTTC. Full variable domain (missing parts from reference TRBV30 and TRBJ2-1): SQTIHQWPATLVQPVGSPLSLECTVEGTSNPNLYWYRQAAGRGLQLLFYSVGIGQISSEVPQNLSASRPQDRQFILSSKKLLLSDSGFYLCAWSVGQGYNEQFFGPGTRLTVL.

The chain carries TRBV28 and TRBJ2-5; 14 bases fit TRBD2. With 5 bases clipped from V and 3 bases from J, the junction kept 2 bases outside the gene matches. The CDR3 is 15 residues long. Germline assignment: CDR1 MDHEN and CDR2 SYDVKM. The CDR3 here is CASSETSGREETQYF. The DNA of the CDR3 is TGTGCCAGCAGTGAGACTAGCGGGAGGGAAGAGACCCAGTACTTC.

The chain employs TRBV6-5 and TRBJ1-4; tentatively, D is TRBD1 (6 bases). V lost 6 bases, J lost 2 bases, and 10 bases lay in between. This CDR3 has 14 residues. Germline V gene lookup returns CDR1 MNHEY and CDR2 SVGAGI. DNA of the CDR3: TGTGCCAGCAGGGGGGACATGACTAATGAAAAACTGTTTTTT. Translating it yields CASRGDMTNEKLFF.

The chain combines TRBV5-4 with TRBJ2-5; a weak D match, TRBD2 (6 bases). Trimming pared 0 bases from V and 11 bases from J, leaving 20 bases between. Germline CDR1 is SGHNT and CDR2 is YYREEE (reference sequence). CDR3 length equals 15 residues. The CDR3 nucleotides are TGTGCCAGCAGCTTGGCCCACGGTCCGGGCGGGGAGCAGTACTTC. Protein product: CASSLAHGPGGEQYF.

The rearrangement joins TRBV2 to TRBJ1-1; perhaps TRBD1 as D (5 bases). The V end was cut by 8 bases, the J end by 2 bases, with 12 bases between. The CDR3 extends over 13 amino acids. Germline V gene lookup returns CDR1 SNHLY and CDR2 FYNNEI. The CDR3 nucleotides are TGTGCCAGCTCCCTGGGGGGAAACACTGAAGCTTTCTTT. This encodes CASSLGGNTEAFF. The whole variable domain, remainder taken from reference TRBV2 and TRBJ1-1, is EPEVTQTPSHQVTQMGQEVILRCVPISNHLYFYWYRQILGQKVEFLVSFYNNEISEKSEIFDDQFSVERPDGSNFTLKIRSTKLEDSAMYFCASSLGGNTEAFFGQGTRLTVV.